A selection of T cell receptor beta chains follows, all from one sample in a study of CD8+ T cells in alopecia areata. Profiling relied on immunoSEQ multiplex PCR, and the TCRdb table lists in-frame clones only, not all of them. The table includes 140,000 or so clones, around 49% detected once. Material: CD4+ T cells sorted from blood, obtained at week 0. The receptors were gathered from a human donor with alopecia areata. CDR3s include the opening cysteine and the closing phenylalanine or tryptophan. Fields, in order: V gene, D gene, J gene, clone size, CDR3 DNA, CDR3 protein. A D gene is named only where the DNA matches it firmly. Size values are once, few and many counts, or a class for expanded clones, and some rows have none.

v_gene: TRBV30; d_gene: TRBD2; j_gene: TRBJ2-5; abundance: NA; CDR3nt: TGTGCCTGGAGTGCTAGCGGAACGGGGAACCAGTACTTC; CDR3aa: CAWSASGTGNQYF
v_gene: TRBV6-5; d_gene: TRBD1; j_gene: TRBJ1-2; abundance: NA; CDR3nt: TGTGCCAGCGGACGGGACAGGGGTTCCTATGGCTACACCTTC; CDR3aa: CASGRDRGSYGYTF
v_gene: TRBV6-5; d_gene: NA; j_gene: TRBJ2-4; abundance: NA; CDR3nt: TGTGCCAGCAGTCCTGACCGAGCAGCAAGAGGCATTCAGTACTTC; CDR3aa: CASSPDRAARGIQYF
v_gene: TRBV14; d_gene: TRBD1; j_gene: TRBJ2-5; abundance: NA; CDR3nt: TGTGCCAGCAGCCAAGGACAGGGGGAACGGACCCAGTACTTC; CDR3aa: CASSQGQGERTQYF
v_gene: TRBV29-1; d_gene: NA; j_gene: TRBJ1-2; abundance: NA; CDR3nt: TGCAGCGTTCCCCTCGGGTTTCGAGGGGATGGCTACACCTTC; CDR3aa: CSVPLGFRGDGYTF
v_gene: TRBV30; d_gene: NA; j_gene: TRBJ1-1; abundance: NA; CDR3nt: TGTGCTTTTAGAGGGAGAACTGAAGCTTTCTTT; CDR3aa: CAFRGRTEAFF
v_gene: TRBV4-3; d_gene: NA; j_gene: TRBJ1-1; abundance: NA; CDR3nt: TGCGCCAGCAGCCGGGGGGAGAACACTGAAGCTTTCTTT; CDR3aa: CASSRGENTEAFF
v_gene: TRBV30; d_gene: NA; j_gene: TRBJ2-5; abundance: NA; CDR3nt: TGTGCCTGGAGGGCCGGGGGAGCGGCCAGGGCCCAGTACTTC; CDR3aa: CAWRAGGAARAQYF
v_gene: TRBV7-8; d_gene: TRBD2; j_gene: TRBJ2-2; abundance: many; CDR3nt: TGTGCCAGCAGCCTGACTAGCGGCAACACCGGGGAGCTGTTTTTT; CDR3aa: CASSLTSGNTGELFF
v_gene: TRBV30; d_gene: NA; j_gene: TRBJ2-1; abundance: few; CDR3nt: TGTGCCTGGAAGAGGCAAAAGGGAAATGAGCAGTTCTTC; CDR3aa: CAWKRQKGNEQFF
v_gene: TRBV7-8; d_gene: TRBD2; j_gene: TRBJ2-1; abundance: NA; CDR3nt: TGTGCCAGCAGCTTAAGCGGGAGTCGGGTTGATGAGCAGTTCTTC; CDR3aa: CASSLSGSRVDEQFF
v_gene: TRBV18; d_gene: NA; j_gene: TRBJ2-2; abundance: NA; CDR3nt: TGTGCCAGCTCACCAGCGGGGACCACCGGGGAGCTGTTTTTT; CDR3aa: CASSPAGTTGELFF
v_gene: TRBV6-5; d_gene: NA; j_gene: TRBJ2-6; abundance: NA; CDR3nt: TGTGCCAGCACCGAACAGGGCCGGGGGGCCAACGTCCTGACTTTC; CDR3aa: CASTEQGRGANVLTF
v_gene: TRBV29-1; d_gene: NA; j_gene: TRBJ1-1; abundance: NA; CDR3nt: TGCAGCGTTGTTGGAGGAAGGAACACTGAAGCTTTCTTT; CDR3aa: CSVVGGRNTEAFF
v_gene: TRBV29-1; d_gene: NA; j_gene: TRBJ2-4; abundance: few; CDR3nt: TGCAGCGTTGAAGATCCCGACAGAGTCAAAAACATTCAGTACTTC; CDR3aa: CSVEDPDRVKNIQYF
v_gene: TRBV29-1; d_gene: NA; j_gene: TRBJ2-1; abundance: few; CDR3nt: TGCAGCGTGGAATATGAGCAGTTCTTC; CDR3aa: CSVEYEQFF
v_gene: TRBV18; d_gene: NA; j_gene: TRBJ2-3; abundance: NA; CDR3nt: TGTGCCAGCTCACCACCCGACAGAATCACAGATACGCAGTATTTT; CDR3aa: CASSPPDRITDTQYF
v_gene: TRBV30; d_gene: NA; j_gene: TRBJ1-5; abundance: NA; CDR3nt: TGTGCCTGGAGTAAACTCGCCGGGAATCAGCCCCAGCATTTT; CDR3aa: CAWSKLAGNQPQHF
v_gene: TRBV7-9; d_gene: NA; j_gene: TRBJ1-4; abundance: NA; CDR3nt: TGTGCCAGCAGCGGGGGTGGTGAAAAACTGTTTTTT; CDR3aa: CASSGGGEKLFF
v_gene: TRBV10-2; d_gene: NA; j_gene: TRBJ1-1; abundance: NA; CDR3nt: TGCGCCAGCTCCACGGGGCTCTCTGAAGCTTTCTTT; CDR3aa: CASSTGLSEAFF
v_gene: TRBV15; d_gene: TRBD1; j_gene: TRBJ2-5; abundance: NA; CDR3nt: TGTGCCACCAGCAGAGGAAAGGGACAGGGAATAGAGACCCAGTACTTC; CDR3aa: CATSRGKGQGIETQYF
v_gene: TRBV4-3; d_gene: NA; j_gene: TRBJ1-4; abundance: NA; CDR3nt: TGCGCCAGCAGCCAAGATTACAGTGTAAATGAAAAACTGTTTTTT; CDR3aa: CASSQDYSVNEKLFF
v_gene: TRBV5-1; d_gene: TRBD1; j_gene: TRBJ2-2; abundance: few; CDR3nt: TGCGCCAGCAGCGAACAGCCTCCGGGACAGGGGACCGGGGAGCTGTTTTTT; CDR3aa: CASSEQPPGQGTGELFF
v_gene: TRBV29-1; d_gene: NA; j_gene: TRBJ2-2; abundance: few; CDR3nt: TGCAGCGTTGGCAAGTCGAACACCGGGGAGCTGTTTTTT; CDR3aa: CSVGKSNTGELFF
v_gene: TRBV6-5; d_gene: NA; j_gene: TRBJ1-5; abundance: few; CDR3nt: TGTGCCAGCAAGGAAGGAGGGGATCAGCCCCAGCATTTT; CDR3aa: CASKEGGDQPQHF
v_gene: TRBV30; d_gene: TRBD2; j_gene: TRBJ2-7; abundance: NA; CDR3nt: TGTGCCTGGAGGTCCTATGGGGCTAGCGGGAGGCGGGAGCAGTACTTC; CDR3aa: CAWRSYGASGRREQYF
v_gene: TRBV11-2; d_gene: NA; j_gene: TRBJ2-7; abundance: few; CDR3nt: TGTGCCAGCAGCTTAGTCCCGGAACCCTACGAGCAGTACTTC; CDR3aa: CASSLVPEPYEQYF
v_gene: TRBV27; d_gene: TRBD2; j_gene: TRBJ2-7; abundance: NA; CDR3nt: TGTGCCAGCAGTTCTCGACTAGCGGGAGGGTATTACGAGCAGTACTTC; CDR3aa: CASSSRLAGGYYEQYF
v_gene: TRBV7-9; d_gene: TRBD1; j_gene: TRBJ1-2; abundance: NA; CDR3nt: TGTGCCAGCAGCTTAGGACAGGGCAGTGGAGGCTACACCTTC; CDR3aa: CASSLGQGSGGYTF
v_gene: TRBV4-3; d_gene: NA; j_gene: TRBJ2-3; abundance: NA; CDR3nt: TGCGCCAGCAGCCAAGATCGGCGGGTCACAGATACGCAGTATTTT; CDR3aa: CASSQDRRVTDTQYF
v_gene: TRBV7-3; d_gene: NA; j_gene: TRBJ2-7; abundance: once; CDR3nt: TGTGCCAGCAGCCTAGAAGGTCTGGGTGCGCAGTACTTC; CDR3aa: CASSLEGLGAQYF
v_gene: TRBV29-1; d_gene: NA; j_gene: TRBJ1-2; abundance: NA; CDR3nt: TGCAGCGTTGAACCTCGACAGAACTATTTTTATGGCTACACCTTC; CDR3aa: CSVEPRQNYFYGYTF
v_gene: TRBV27; d_gene: NA; j_gene: TRBJ1-2; abundance: few; CDR3nt: TGTGCCAGCAGTTTTCGGGCAGGCTATGGCTACACCTTC; CDR3aa: CASSFRAGYGYTF
v_gene: TRBV5-4; d_gene: NA; j_gene: TRBJ1-2; abundance: once; CDR3nt: TGTGCCAGCACCATGGACAGTTTTAACTATGGCTACACCTTC; CDR3aa: CASTMDSFNYGYTF
v_gene: TRBV30; d_gene: NA; j_gene: TRBJ2-6; abundance: NA; CDR3nt: TGTGCCTGGAGTTTGTCGGGGGCCAACGTCCTGACTTTC; CDR3aa: CAWSLSGANVLTF
v_gene: TRBV29-1; d_gene: NA; j_gene: TRBJ2-5; abundance: few; CDR3nt: TGCAGCGTTGAAGAGGCGGGCGCCCGCCGGGAGACCCAGTACTTC; CDR3aa: CSVEEAGARRETQYF
v_gene: TRBV27; d_gene: TRBD2; j_gene: TRBJ2-7; abundance: few; CDR3nt: TGTGCCAGCAGTCTCACCCCGACTAGCGGGAAAGAGCAGTACTTC; CDR3aa: CASSLTPTSGKEQYF
v_gene: TRBV11-1; d_gene: TRBD1; j_gene: TRBJ1-2; abundance: NA; CDR3nt: TGTGCCAGCAGCGAAGGGACAGTCGCGAGATCTGGCTACACCTTC; CDR3aa: CASSEGTVARSGYTF
v_gene: TRBV30; d_gene: TRBD1; j_gene: TRBJ2-1; abundance: NA; CDR3nt: TGTGCTTCAGGGGGTAGCTCCTACAATGAGCAGTTCTTC; CDR3aa: CASGGSSYNEQFF